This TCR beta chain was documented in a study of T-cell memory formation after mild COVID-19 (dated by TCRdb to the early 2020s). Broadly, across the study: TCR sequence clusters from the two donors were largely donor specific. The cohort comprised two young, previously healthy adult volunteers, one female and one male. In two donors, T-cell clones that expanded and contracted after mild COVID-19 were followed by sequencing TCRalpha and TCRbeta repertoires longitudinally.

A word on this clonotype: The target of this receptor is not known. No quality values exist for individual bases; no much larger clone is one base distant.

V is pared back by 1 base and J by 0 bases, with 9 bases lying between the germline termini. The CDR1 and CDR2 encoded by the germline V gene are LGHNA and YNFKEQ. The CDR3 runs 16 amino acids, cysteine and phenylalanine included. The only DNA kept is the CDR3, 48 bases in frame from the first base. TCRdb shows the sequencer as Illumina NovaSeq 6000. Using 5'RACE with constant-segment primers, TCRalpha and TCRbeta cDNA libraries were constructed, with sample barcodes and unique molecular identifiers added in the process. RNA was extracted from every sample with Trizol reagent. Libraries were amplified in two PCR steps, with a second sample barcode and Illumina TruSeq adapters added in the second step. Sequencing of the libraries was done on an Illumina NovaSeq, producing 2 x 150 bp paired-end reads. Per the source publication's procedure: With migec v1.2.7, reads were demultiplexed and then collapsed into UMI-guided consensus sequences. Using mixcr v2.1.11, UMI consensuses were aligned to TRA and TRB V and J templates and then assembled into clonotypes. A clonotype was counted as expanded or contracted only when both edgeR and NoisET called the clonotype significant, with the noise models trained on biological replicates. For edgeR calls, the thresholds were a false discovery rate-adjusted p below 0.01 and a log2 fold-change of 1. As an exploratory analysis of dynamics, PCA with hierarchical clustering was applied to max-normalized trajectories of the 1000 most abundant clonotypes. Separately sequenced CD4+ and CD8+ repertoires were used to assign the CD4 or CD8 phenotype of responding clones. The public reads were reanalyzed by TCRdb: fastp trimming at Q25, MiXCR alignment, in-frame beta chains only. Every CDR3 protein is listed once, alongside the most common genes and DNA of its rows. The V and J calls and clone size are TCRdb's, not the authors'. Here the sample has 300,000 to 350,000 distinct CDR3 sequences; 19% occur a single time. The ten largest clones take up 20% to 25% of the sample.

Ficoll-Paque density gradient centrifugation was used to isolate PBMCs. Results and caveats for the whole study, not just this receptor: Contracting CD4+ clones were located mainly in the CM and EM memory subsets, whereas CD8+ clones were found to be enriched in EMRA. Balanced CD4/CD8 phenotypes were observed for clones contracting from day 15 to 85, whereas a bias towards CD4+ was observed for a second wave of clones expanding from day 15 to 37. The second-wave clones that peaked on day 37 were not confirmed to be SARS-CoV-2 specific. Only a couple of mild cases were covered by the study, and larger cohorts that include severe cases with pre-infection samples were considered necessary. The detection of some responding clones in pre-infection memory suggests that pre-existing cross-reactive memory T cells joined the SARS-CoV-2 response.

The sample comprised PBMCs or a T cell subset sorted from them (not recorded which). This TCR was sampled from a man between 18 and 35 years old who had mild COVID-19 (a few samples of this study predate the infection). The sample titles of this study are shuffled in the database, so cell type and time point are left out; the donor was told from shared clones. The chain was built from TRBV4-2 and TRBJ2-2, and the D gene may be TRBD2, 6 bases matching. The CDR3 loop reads CASSQGLASNTGELFF. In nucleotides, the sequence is TGTGCCAGCAGCCAAGGGCTAGCGTCGAACACCGGGGAGCTGTTTTTT.